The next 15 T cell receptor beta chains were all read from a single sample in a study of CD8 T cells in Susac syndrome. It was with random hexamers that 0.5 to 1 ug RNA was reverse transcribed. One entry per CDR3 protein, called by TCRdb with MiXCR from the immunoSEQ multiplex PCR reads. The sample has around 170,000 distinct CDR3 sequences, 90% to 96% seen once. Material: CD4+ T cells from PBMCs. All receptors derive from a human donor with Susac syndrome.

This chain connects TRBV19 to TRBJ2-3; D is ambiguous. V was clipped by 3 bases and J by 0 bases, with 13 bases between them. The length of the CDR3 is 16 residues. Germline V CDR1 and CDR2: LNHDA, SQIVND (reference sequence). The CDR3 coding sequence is TGTGCCAGTAGTATCCTGGCAGGCTCAAGCACAGATACGCAGTATTTT. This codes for CASSILAGSSTDTQYF. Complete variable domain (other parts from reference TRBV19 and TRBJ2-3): DGGITQSPKYLFRKEGQNVTLSCEQNLNHDAMYWYRQDPGQGLRLIYYSQIVNDFQKGDIAEGYSVSREKKESFPLTVTSAQKNPTAFYLCASSILAGSSTDTQYFGPGTRLTVL.

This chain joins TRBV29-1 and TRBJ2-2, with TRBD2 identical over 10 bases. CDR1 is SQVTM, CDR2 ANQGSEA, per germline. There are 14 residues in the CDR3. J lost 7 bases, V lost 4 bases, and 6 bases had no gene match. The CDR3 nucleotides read TGCAGCGTTGTAGCGGGGGGCCGCGGCGGGGAGCTGTTTTTT. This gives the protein CSVVAGGRGGELFF.

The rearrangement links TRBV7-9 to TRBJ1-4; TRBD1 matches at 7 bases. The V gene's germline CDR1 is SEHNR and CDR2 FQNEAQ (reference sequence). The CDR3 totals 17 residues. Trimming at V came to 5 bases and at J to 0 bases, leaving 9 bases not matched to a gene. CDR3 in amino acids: CASSRGTASATNEKLFF. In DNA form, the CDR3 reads TGTGCCAGCAGCCGTGGGACAGCAAGCGCAACTAATGAAAAACTGTTTTTT. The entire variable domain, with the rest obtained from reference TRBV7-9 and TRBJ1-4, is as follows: DTGVSQNPRHKITKRGQNVTFRCDPISEHNRLYWYRQTLGQGPEFLTYFQNEAQLEKSRLLSDRFSAERPKGSFSTLEIQRTEQGDSAMYLCASSRGTASATNEKLFFGSGTQLSVL.

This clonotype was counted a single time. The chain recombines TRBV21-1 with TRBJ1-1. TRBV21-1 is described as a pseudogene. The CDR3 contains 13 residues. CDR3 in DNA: TGTGCCAGCTGGGCATGGAAGAACACTGAAGCTTTCTTT. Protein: CASWAWKNTEAFF.

The CDR3 sequence: CASSPRLDSNSPLHF. The DNA for the CDR3 is TGTGCCAGCTCACCACGCCTGGACAGCAATTCACCCCTCCACTTT. This chain uses TRBV18 with TRBJ1-6, with a tentative D call TRBD1 (6 bases). The V end was cut by 1 base, the J end by 7 bases, with 11 bases between. This CDR3 comprises 15 residues. CDR1 and CDR2 from the germline V gene are KGHSH and LQKENI.

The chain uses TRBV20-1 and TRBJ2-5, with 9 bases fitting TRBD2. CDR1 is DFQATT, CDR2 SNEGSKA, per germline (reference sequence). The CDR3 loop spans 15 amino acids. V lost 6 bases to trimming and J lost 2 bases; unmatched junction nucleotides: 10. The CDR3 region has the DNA TGCAGTGCGAAGACGATAGCGGGGGATCAAGAGACCCAGTACTTC. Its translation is CSAKTIAGDQETQYF.

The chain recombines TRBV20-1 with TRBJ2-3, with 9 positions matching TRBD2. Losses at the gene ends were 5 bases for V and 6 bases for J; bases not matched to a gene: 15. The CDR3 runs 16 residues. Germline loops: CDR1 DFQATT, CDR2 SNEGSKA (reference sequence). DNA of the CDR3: TGCAGTGCTCGACCTTTTTCGCGGGAGGGGACGGATACGCAGTATTTT. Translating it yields CSARPFSREGTDTQYF.

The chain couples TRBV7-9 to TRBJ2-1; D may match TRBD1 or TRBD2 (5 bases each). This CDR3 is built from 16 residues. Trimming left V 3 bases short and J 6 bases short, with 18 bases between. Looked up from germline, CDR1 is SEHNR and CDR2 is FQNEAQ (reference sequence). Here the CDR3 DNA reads TGTGCCAGCAGCTTTCTATCGTCCGGGACCATCAATGAGCAGTTCTTC. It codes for CASSFLSSGTINEQFF. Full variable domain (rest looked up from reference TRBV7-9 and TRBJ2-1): DTGVSQNPRHKITKRGQNVTFRCDPISEHNRLYWYRQTLGQGPEFLTYFQNEAQLEKSRLLSDRFSAERPKGSFSTLEIQRTEQGDSAMYLCASSFLSSGTINEQFFGPGTRLTVL.

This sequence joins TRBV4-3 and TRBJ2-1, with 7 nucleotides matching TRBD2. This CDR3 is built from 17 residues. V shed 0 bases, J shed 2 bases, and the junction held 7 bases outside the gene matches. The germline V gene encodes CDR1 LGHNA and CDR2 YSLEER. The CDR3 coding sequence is TGCGCCAGCAGCCAAGATCAGGGCGGGAGAACCTACAATGAGCAGTTCTTC. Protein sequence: CASSQDQGGRTYNEQFF.

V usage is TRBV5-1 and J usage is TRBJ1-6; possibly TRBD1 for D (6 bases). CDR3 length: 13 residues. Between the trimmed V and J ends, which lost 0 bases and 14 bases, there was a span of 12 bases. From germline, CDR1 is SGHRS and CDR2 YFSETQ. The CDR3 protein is CASSLDPQGSLHF. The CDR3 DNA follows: TGCGCCAGCAGCTTGGATCCTCAGGGGTCCCTCCACTTT.

This chain's CDR3 is CASSQDFGTPYGYTF. CDR3 coding DNA: TGCGCCAGCAGCCAAGACTTTGGGACGCCCTATGGCTACACCTTC. The chain recombines TRBV4-3 with TRBJ1-2; D might be TRBD1 (5 bases). CDR1 is LGHNA and CDR2 is YSLEER in the germline V gene. The V and J ends lost 0 bases and 4 bases respectively, with 12 bases between them. The length of the CDR3 is 15 residues.

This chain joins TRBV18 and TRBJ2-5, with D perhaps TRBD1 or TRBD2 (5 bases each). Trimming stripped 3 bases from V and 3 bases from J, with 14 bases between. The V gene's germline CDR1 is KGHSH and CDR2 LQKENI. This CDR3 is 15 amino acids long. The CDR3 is CASSPTTGRKETQYF. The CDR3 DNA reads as TGTGCCAGCTCACCTACTACGGGACGTAAAGAGACCCAGTACTTC.

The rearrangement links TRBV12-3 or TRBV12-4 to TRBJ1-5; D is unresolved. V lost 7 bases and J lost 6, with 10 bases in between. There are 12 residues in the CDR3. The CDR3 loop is CASTKVGQPQHF. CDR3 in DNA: TGTGCCAGCACCAAAGTGGGTCAGCCCCAGCATTTT.

The CDR3 loop is CASSFPGTEQETQYF. The CDR3 coding sequence is TGTGCCAGCAGTTTCCCCGGGACAGAGCAAGAGACCCAGTACTTC. This sequence joins TRBV6-6 and TRBJ2-5, with 7 bases that match TRBD1. Germline-derived CDR1 and CDR2 are MNHNY and SVGAGI (reference sequence). The trim removed 4 bases at V and 2 bases at J, leaving 7 bases unmatched. CDR3 length: 15 residues.

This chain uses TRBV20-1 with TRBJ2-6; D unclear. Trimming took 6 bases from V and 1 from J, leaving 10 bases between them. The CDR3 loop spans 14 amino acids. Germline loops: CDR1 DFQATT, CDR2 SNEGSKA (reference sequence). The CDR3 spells CSAPLSSGANVLTF. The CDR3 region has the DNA TGCAGTGCCCCCTTAAGTTCTGGGGCCAACGTCCTGACTTTC.